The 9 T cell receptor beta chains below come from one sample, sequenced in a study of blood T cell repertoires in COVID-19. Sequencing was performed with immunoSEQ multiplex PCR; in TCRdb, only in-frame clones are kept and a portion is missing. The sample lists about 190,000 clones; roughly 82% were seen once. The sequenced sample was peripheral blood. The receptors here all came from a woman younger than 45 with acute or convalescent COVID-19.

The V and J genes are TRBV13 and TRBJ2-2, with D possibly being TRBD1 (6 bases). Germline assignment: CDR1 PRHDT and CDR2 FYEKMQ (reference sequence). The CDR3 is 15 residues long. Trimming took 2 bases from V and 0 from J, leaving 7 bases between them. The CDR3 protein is CASSLTGPNTGELFF. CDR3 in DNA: TGTGCCAGCAGCTTAACAGGGCCGAACACCGGGGAGCTGTTTTTT.

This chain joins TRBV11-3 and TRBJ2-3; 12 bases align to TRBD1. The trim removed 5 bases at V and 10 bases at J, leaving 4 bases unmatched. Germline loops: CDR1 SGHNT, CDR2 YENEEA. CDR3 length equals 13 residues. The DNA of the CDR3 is TGTGCCAGCAGCCGCGGGACAGGGGGCTCGCAGTATTTT. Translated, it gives CASSRGTGGSQYF.

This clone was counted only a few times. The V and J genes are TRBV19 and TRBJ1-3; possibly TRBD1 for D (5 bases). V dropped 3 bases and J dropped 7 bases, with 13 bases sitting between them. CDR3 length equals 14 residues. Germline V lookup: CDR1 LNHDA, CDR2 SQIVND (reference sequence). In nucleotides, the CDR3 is TGTGCCAGTAGTATCCAGGGTGGTGGTAACACCATATATTTT. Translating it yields CASSIQGGGNTIYF.

CDR3 in amino acids: CASSSSGVTDTQYF. In DNA form, the CDR3 reads TGTGCCAGCTCAAGTAGCGGGGTCACAGATACGCAGTATTTT. The chain is built from TRBV18 and TRBJ2-3, with 8 nucleotides matching TRBD2. Germline assignment: CDR1 KGHSH and CDR2 LQKENI. J lost 2 bases, V lost 5 bases, and 3 bases had no gene match. This CDR3 has 14 amino acids. Filled out from reference TRBV18 and TRBJ2-3, the complete variable domain reads NAGVMQNPRHLVRRRGQEARLRCSPMKGHSHVYWYRQLPEEGLKFMVYLQKENIIDESGMPKERFSAEFPKEGPSILRIQQVVRGDSAAYFCASSSSGVTDTQYFGPGTRLTVL.

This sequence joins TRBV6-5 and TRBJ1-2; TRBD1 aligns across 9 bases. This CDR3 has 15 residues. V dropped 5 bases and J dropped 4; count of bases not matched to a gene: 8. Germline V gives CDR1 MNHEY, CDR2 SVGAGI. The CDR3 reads CASSKTGQGTYGYTF. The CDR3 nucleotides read TGTGCCAGCAGTAAAACCGGACAGGGGACCTATGGCTACACCTTC.

In DNA form, the CDR3 reads TGTGCCATCACCGCCTTTATTCGGGATTCACCCCTCCACTTT. As protein: CAITAFIRDSPLHF. The chain employs TRBV10-3 and TRBJ1-6; no clear D. V was cut by 7 bases and J by 8 bases, with 15 bases left in between. Germline V CDR1 and CDR2: ENHRY, SYGVKD. The CDR3 loop spans 14 amino acids.

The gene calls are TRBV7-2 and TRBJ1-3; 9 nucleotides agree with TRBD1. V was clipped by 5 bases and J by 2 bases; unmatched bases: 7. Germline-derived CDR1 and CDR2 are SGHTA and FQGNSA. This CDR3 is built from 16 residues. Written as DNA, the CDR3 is TGTGCCAGCAGCCTGCCGGACAGGGGCCCTGGAAACACCATATATTTT. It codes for CASSLPDRGPGNTIYF.

The CDR3 region is CASSYETGNPTSTDTQYF. CDR3 in DNA: TGTGCCAGCAGTTACGAGACAGGGAACCCTACCAGCACAGATACGCAGTATTTT. The V call is TRBV6-2 or TRBV6-3, the J call TRBJ2-3; 7 bases align to TRBD1. J lost 0 bases, V lost 2 bases, and 11 bases had no gene match. The CDR3 length is 18 residues. Germline V lookup: CDR1 MNHEY, CDR2 SVGEGT.

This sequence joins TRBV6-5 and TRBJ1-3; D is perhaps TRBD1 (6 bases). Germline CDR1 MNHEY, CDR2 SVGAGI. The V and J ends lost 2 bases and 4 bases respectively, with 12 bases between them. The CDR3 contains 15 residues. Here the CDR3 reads CASSYQGTSGNTIYF. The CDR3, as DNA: TGTGCCAGCAGTTACCAGGGGACCTCCGGAAACACCATATATTTT.